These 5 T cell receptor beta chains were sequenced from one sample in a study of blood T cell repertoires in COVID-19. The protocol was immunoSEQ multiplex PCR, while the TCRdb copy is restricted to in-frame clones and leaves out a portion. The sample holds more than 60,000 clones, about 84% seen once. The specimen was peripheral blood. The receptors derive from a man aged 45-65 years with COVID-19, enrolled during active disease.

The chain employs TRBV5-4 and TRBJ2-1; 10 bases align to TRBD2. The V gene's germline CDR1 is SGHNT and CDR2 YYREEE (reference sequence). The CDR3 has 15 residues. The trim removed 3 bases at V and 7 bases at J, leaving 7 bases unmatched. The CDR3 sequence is CASSSLAGVQNEQFF. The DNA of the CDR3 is TGTGCCAGCAGCTCCCTAGCGGGGGTACAGAATGAGCAGTTCTTC.

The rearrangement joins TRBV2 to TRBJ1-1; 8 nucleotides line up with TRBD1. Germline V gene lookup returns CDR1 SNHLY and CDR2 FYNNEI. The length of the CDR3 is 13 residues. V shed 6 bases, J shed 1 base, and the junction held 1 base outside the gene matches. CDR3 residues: CASSGQGNTEAFF. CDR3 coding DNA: TGTGCCAGCAGCGGACAGGGGAACACTGAAGCTTTCTTT.

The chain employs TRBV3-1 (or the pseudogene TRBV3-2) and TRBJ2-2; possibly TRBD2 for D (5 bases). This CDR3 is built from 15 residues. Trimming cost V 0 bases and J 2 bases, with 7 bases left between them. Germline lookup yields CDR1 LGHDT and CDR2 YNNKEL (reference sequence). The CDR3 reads CASSQDRTNTGELFF. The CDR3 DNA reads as TGTGCCAGCAGCCAAGATCGGACTAACACCGGGGAGCTGTTTTTT.

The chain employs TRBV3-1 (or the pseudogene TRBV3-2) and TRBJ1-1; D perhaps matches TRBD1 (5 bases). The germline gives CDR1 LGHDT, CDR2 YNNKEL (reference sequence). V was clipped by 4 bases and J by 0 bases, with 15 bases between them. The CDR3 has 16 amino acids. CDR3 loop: CASSPYPGLMNTEAFF. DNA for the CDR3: TGTGCCAGCAGCCCCTATCCGGGACTGATGAACACTGAAGCTTTCTTT.

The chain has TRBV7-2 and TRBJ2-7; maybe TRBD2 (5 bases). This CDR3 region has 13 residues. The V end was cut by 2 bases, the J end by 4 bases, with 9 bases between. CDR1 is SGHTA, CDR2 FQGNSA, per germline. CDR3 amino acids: CASSLIEGYEQYF. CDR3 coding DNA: TGTGCCAGCAGCTTAATTGAGGGTTACGAGCAGTACTTC.